Below, one T cell receptor beta chain is given with its context. Produced via immunoSEQ multiplex PCR; TCRdb's table is partial and in-frame only. The data show some 980,000 clones, with about 80% seen just once and around 1.4% held by the top ten. The data derive from a study of shared clonotypes between healthy human individuals. The receptor was derived from a young man in good health. The sample was memory CD4+ T cells sorted from blood. Indicated subset: CD45RA-negative fraction.

For the CDR3, the DNA is TGTGCCAGCAGTAAGGACAGGGTCCACGAGCAGTACTTC. This translates into CASSKDRVHEQYF. J is TRBJ2-7 and V is TRBV27; 8 bases map to TRBD1. After removal of 5 bases from V and 5 bases from J, the junction contained 5 bases not matched to a gene. Germline CDR1 MNHEY, CDR2 SMNVEV (reference sequence). The CDR3 runs to 13 residues.